This T cell receptor beta chain emerged from a study of blood T cell repertoires in COVID-19 (dated by TCRdb to about 2020). For the study in its entirety: Samples covering the acute and convalescent phases of COVID-19 were provided by collaborators in the United States, Italy and Spain. The prospective study material was composed of cDNA or gDNA derived from T cells, B-cell-depleted T cells, or PBMCs. The dataset comprised deeply sampled blood TCRbeta repertoires from subjects exposed to, actively infected with, or recovered from COVID-19. The repertoires were released in a freely available public database meant as a resource for research on the immune response to SARS-CoV-2. The samples were drawn from two sources: the first 160 participants of the ongoing ImmuneRACE study, and 1,000 to 1,500 subjects contributed by 6 global collaborators. A de-identified subject ID, COVID-19 status, age in years and sex were almost always included in the sample metadata. Where available, HLA class I and class II types were obtained from metadata supplied by the sample provider rather than from assay-based typing. What the authors observed across the whole study: The quantity of clinical and demographic metadata differed by source and by participant and was supplied without curation.

TCRbeta CDR3 regions were amplified from genomic DNA by means of the immunoSEQ Assay, a bias-controlled multiplex PCR. In the source study's methods: The number of nucleated cells in each sample was estimated from the amplification of reference gene primers within the assay. Sequence reads were collapsed and filtered to measure the absolute abundance of every unique TCRbeta CDR3 rearrangement. Productive Simpson clonality was computed per sample as the square root of Simpson's diversity index over productive rearrangements. Entries here come from immuneACCESS through TCRdb and include only in-frame sequences with V and J called. Some clones fail to appear in such tables; in the studies checked, an unresolved V gene covers under half of the shortfall, and the cause of the remainder is unknown. V and J calls plus clone size are reproduced from that table; the DNA served to infer D and trimming. This sample gives approximately 85,000 clones in total; 86% of them show up just once. The top ten clonotypes cover about 30% of the sample.

The CDR3 contains 14 residues, cysteine and phenylalanine counted. Of the read, only the CDR3 DNA is kept; its 42 bases are in frame from base 1. CDR1 LGHNA and CDR2 YSLEER are derived from the germline V gene. For this chain, trimming is 5 bases at the V end and 10 bases at the J end, and the number of junction bases without a gene match is 8. The collaborating institutions used their own protocols to collect whole blood in K2EDTA tubes. For TCRbeta analysis, collaborators shipped samples in one of three forms: frozen whole blood, isolated PBMCs, or DNA extracted from either of those sample types. To note about this clone: There is no known antigen for this receptor. No base quality values were provided; no much bigger clone lies one nucleotide off.

In this chain, TRBV4-3 is recombined with TRBJ1-6; 7 middle bases align to TRBD1. The sample comprised peripheral blood. This sequence originates from a man over 45 with active or convalescent COVID-19. The sequence in DNA is TGCGCCAGCAGCTATACAGGGGTAGGCTCACCCCTCCACTTT. This is translated as CASSYTGVGSPLHF.